Shown below are 30 T cell receptor beta chains from a single sample sequenced in a study of OX40 agonist ivuxolimab in advanced cancers. Using immunoSEQ multiplex PCR, the repertoire was profiled, and TCRdb retains in-frame clones only, with some absent. This sample yields fewer than 70,000 clones, of which roughly 90% are seen a single time; roughly 1% belongs to the top ten. The sample in question was CD4+ or CD8+ T cells sorted from blood, obtained in a trial of the OX40 agonist ivuxolimab. The receptors here all came from an adult with an advanced solid tumor such as melanoma, head and neck, liver or kidney cancer.

V and J are TRBV7-8 and TRBJ1-2; 10 positions agree with TRBD1. The CDR3 is 17 residues long. In germline, CDR1 is SGHVS, CDR2 FQNEAQ. Trimming at V came to 5 bases and at J to 7 bases, leaving 16 bases not matched to a gene. The CDR3 loop is CASSVNTGTGVRSGYTF. Here the CDR3 DNA reads TGTGCCAGCAGCGTAAATACCGGGACAGGGGTTCGAAGTGGCTACACCTTC. Drawing the rest from reference TRBV7-8 and TRBJ1-2, the complete variable domain is GAGVSQSPRYKVAKRGQDVALRCDPISGHVSLFWYQQALGQGPEFLTYFQNEAQLDKSGLPSDRFFAERPEGSVSTLKIQRTQQEDSAVYLCASSVNTGTGVRSGYTFGSGTRLTVV.

The chain has TRBV7-2 and TRBJ2-7; possibly TRBD1 or TRBD2 for D (6 bases each). Trimming took 3 bases from V and 1 from J, leaving 16 bases between them. The CDR3 totals 16 residues. The germline CDR1 and CDR2 sequences are SGHTA and FQGNSA. CDR3 bases: TGTGCCAGCAGCTTCGGGGGCATTCAGGGTTCCTACGAGCAGTACTTC. This encodes CASSFGGIQGSYEQYF.

The chain couples TRBV5-1 to TRBJ1-6, with 7 bases lining up with TRBD1. The CDR3 totals 14 residues. J lost 7 bases, V lost 3 bases, and 4 bases had no gene match. Germline loops: CDR1 SGHRS, CDR2 YFSETQ. This CDR3 is CASSSGQRNSPLHF. CDR3 DNA: TGCGCCAGCAGCTCGGGACAGAGGAATTCACCCCTCCACTTT.

The CDR3 bases are TGCGCCAGCAGCCGAAACGAGGGCTACAATGAGCAGTTCTTC. It yields the protein CASSRNEGYNEQFF. The J gene is TRBJ2-1, the V gene TRBV4-1, with D perhaps TRBD2 (5 bases). V gave up 4 bases and J gave up 3 bases, with 10 bases separating them. This CDR3 region has 14 residues. CDR1 is MGHRA, CDR2 YSYEKL, per germline.

CDR3 DNA sequence: TGTGCCAGCAGCAGGGGGGGCCAGGGATTGGCTGAAGCTTTCTTT. Its protein product is CASSRGGQGLAEAFF. The chain links TRBV5-4 to TRBJ1-1; tentatively, D is TRBD1 (6 bases). The V and J ends lost 4 bases and 6 bases respectively, with 19 bases between them. CDR1 SGHNT and CDR2 YYREEE come from the germline V gene (reference sequence). This CDR3 has 15 amino acids.

CDR3 region: CATQGNTGELFF. The DNA of the CDR3 is TGTGCCACCCAAGGGAACACCGGGGAGCTGTTTTTT. The V gene is TRBV10-3, the J gene TRBJ2-2; unclear D gene. The germline CDR1 and CDR2 sequences are ENHRY and SYGVKD. CDR3 length: 12 amino acids. V shed 10 bases and J shed 1 base, with 7 bases lying between them.

There are a few counts of this clone. The rearrangement links TRBV7-6 to TRBJ1-2; D might be TRBD1 (5 bases). The CDR3 is made up of 13 amino acids. The germline gives CDR1 SGHVS, CDR2 FNYEAQ. The V and J ends lost 5 bases and 4 bases respectively, with 11 bases between them. DNA for the CDR3: TGTGCCAGCAGCCCCTCGGGGGGCTATGGCTACACCTTC. Its translation: CASSPSGGYGYTF.

The genes are TRBV18 and TRBJ2-5, with a weak D call TRBD1 (6 bases). CDR3 length: 13 amino acids. The germline V and J ends were trimmed by 6 bases and 2 bases, with 10 bases remaining between them. Germline values: CDR1 KGHSH, CDR2 LQKENI. DNA for the CDR3: TGTGCCAGCTCTGGGACACATCAAGAGACCCAGTACTTC. This translates into CASSGTHQETQYF.

This clone was found once. The chain uses TRBV19 and TRBJ2-7; TRBD1 matches 10 bases. The CDR3 extends over 14 amino acids. Germline-derived CDR1 and CDR2 are LNHDA and SQIVND (reference sequence). Unmatched junction bases numbered 5, after V lost 7 bases and J lost 2 bases. The CDR3: CASTPGTGAYEQYF. CDR3 coding DNA: TGTGCCAGTACCCCGGGGACAGGGGCCTACGAGCAGTACTTC.

This clone was observed once. The gene calls are TRBV5-6 and TRBJ2-5, with 7 bases that match TRBD1. CDR3 size: 14 residues. The germline V gene encodes CDR1 SGHDT and CDR2 YYEEEE. The trim removed 0 bases at V and 5 bases at J, leaving 4 bases unmatched. The CDR3 nucleotides read TGTGCCAGCAGCTTGGAGGGGGCGGTGGAGACCCAGTACTTC. As protein: CASSLEGAVETQYF.

V is TRBV5-4 and J is TRBJ2-7; TRBD2 agrees at 13 bases. This CDR3 has 13 amino acids. After removal of 10 bases from V and 5 bases from J, the junction contained 6 bases not matched to a gene. Germline V gene data show CDR1 as SGHNT and CDR2 as YYREEE (reference sequence). CDR3 nucleotides: TGTGCCTCTGGACTAGCGGGGGTACACGAGCAGTACTTC. Its translation: CASGLAGVHEQYF.

This clone has a single count. The chain links TRBV6-6 to TRBJ2-3; D unclear. V was pared by 4 bases and J by 1 base, with 9 bases between. CDR3 size: 14 residues. The germline gives CDR1 MNHNY, CDR2 SVGAGI (reference sequence). The CDR3 DNA sequence: TGTGCCAGCAGTTTAAGGGTGGGCACAGATACGCAGTATTTT. This codes for CASSLRVGTDTQYF.

The chain couples TRBV27 to TRBJ1-1; D remains unclear. The CDR3 length is 14 residues. Trimming pared 2 bases from V and 1 base from J, leaving 8 bases between. Germline CDR1 MNHEY, CDR2 SMNVEV (reference sequence). The CDR3 sequence: CASSLIGKNTEAFF. The CDR3 nucleotides read TGTGCCAGCAGTTTAATCGGGAAGAACACTGAAGCTTTCTTT.

V is TRBV19 and J is TRBJ1-1; D may be TRBD1 (6 bases). Germline-derived CDR1 and CDR2 are LNHDA and SQIVND (reference sequence). There are 16 residues in the CDR3. V lost 7 bases, J lost 6 bases, and 24 bases lay in between. This chain's CDR3 is CASTAGSAQGFSEAFF. CDR3 nucleotide sequence: TGTGCCAGTACCGCAGGGAGCGCGCAGGGGTTCTCTGAAGCTTTCTTT.

This CDR3 is CSAGVLPGQGEDTQYF. The CDR3 DNA reads as TGCAGCGCTGGGGTTCTTCCGGGACAGGGGGAGGATACGCAGTATTTT. The genes are TRBV29-1 and TRBJ2-3; 11 nucleotides align to TRBD1. This CDR3 spans 16 amino acids. V shed 7 bases and J 6 bases; nucleotides not matched to a gene: 15. CDR1 is SQVTM and CDR2 is ANQGSEA in the germline V gene.

The chain joins TRBV7-9 to TRBJ1-5; D is unclear. Looked up from germline, CDR1 is SEHNR and CDR2 is FQNEAQ (reference sequence). The V end lost 1 base, the J end lost 3 bases, and 4 bases lay between the germline ends. This CDR3 contains 13 residues. In DNA form, the CDR3 reads TGTGCCAGCAGCTTAGGGACCAATCAGCCCCAGCATTTT. This translates into CASSLGTNQPQHF.

V and J are TRBV30 and TRBJ2-3; 7 positions match TRBD2. V shed 0 bases and J 8 bases; nucleotides not matched to a gene: 5. The CDR3 has 13 residues. Germline CDR1 reads GTSNPN; CDR2 reads SVGIG (reference sequence). DNA of the CDR3: TGTGCCTGGAGTGTTGTAGGGAGGGGTACGCAGTATTTT. This encodes CAWSVVGRGTQYF.

This chain joins TRBV13 and TRBJ2-7; D possibly corresponds to TRBD2 (6 bases). V dropped 5 bases and J dropped 6 bases, with 20 bases sitting between them. CDR1 is PRHDT, CDR2 FYEKMQ, per germline (reference sequence). The CDR3 runs to 15 residues. The CDR3 loop is CASSRGDLLHSEQYF. The DNA of the CDR3 is TGTGCCAGCAGCCGCGGGGACTTACTTCATTCCGAGCAGTACTTC.

This rearrangement joins TRBV6-1 to TRBJ2-3; no clear D gene. The CDR3 covers 13 residues. Trimming removed 1 base at V and 8 bases at J, with 10 bases between. Germline CDR1 and CDR2: MNHNS and SASEGT. CDR3 in DNA: TGTGCCAGCAGTGAAGGGCCGAGAGGTACGCAGTATTTT. Protein product: CASSEGPRGTQYF.

The CDR3 is CASSPGGRGISGNTIYF. CDR3 nucleotides: TGCGCCAGCAGCCCTGGAGGCCGGGGAATCTCTGGAAACACCATATATTTT. This chain uses TRBV5-1 with TRBJ1-3; D unresolved. This CDR3 contains 17 residues. Germline loops: CDR1 SGHRS, CDR2 YFSETQ. The V and J ends lost 4 bases and 0 bases respectively, with 17 bases between them.

The V gene is TRBV5-1, the J gene TRBJ2-1, with D unclear. CDR1 and CDR2 (germline): SGHRS, YFSETQ. The CDR3 consists of 14 residues. The V and J ends lost 2 bases and 9 bases respectively, with 15 bases between them. CDR3 DNA: TGCGCCAGCAGCTTAAGTACGGGCCGTGGTGAGCAGTTCTTC. This encodes CASSLSTGRGEQFF. The full variable domain, completed using reference TRBV5-1 and TRBJ2-1, is KAGVTQTPRYLIKTRGQQVTLSCSPISGHRSVSWYQQTPGQGLQFLFEYFSETQRNKGNFPGRFSGRQFSNSRSEMNVSTLELGDSALYLCASSLSTGRGEQFFGPGTRLTVL.

This clone was recorded only once. The CDR3 region has the DNA TGCGCCAGCAGCTTATCGGGCCAAGAGACCCAGTACTTC. Translating it yields CASSLSGQETQYF. This sequence joins TRBV5-1 and TRBJ2-5; unclear D gene. Looked up from germline, CDR1 is SGHRS and CDR2 is YFSETQ. The CDR3 loop spans 13 amino acids. Trimming shortened V by 2 bases and J by 1 base, and 6 bases separated the two germline ends.

The chain is built from TRBV9 and TRBJ2-3; D gene ambiguous. With 4 bases removed from V and 1 base from J, the gap between germline ends came to 13 bases. From germline, CDR1 is SGDLS and CDR2 YYNGEE. This CDR3 spans 15 amino acids. This CDR3 reads CASSPLGVRTDTQYF. The CDR3 coding sequence is TGTGCCAGCAGCCCCCTAGGCGTACGCACAGATACGCAGTATTTT.

The chain joins TRBV18 to TRBJ1-3; D gene uncertain. Germline lookup yields CDR1 KGHSH and CDR2 LQKENI. V gave up 3 bases and J gave up 0 bases, with 3 bases separating them. The CDR3 sequence is 13 residues long. This chain's CDR3 is CASSPGSGNTIYF. CDR3 DNA sequence: TGTGCCAGCTCACCCGGCTCTGGAAACACCATATATTTT.

In its sample, this clone was seen once. The chain links TRBV19 to TRBJ1-2; TRBD1 agrees at 7 bases. V shed 7 bases and J 1 base; nucleotides not matched to a gene: 6. The CDR3 consists of 14 residues. Germline CDR1 LNHDA, CDR2 SQIVND (reference sequence). DNA for the CDR3: TGTGCCAGTACTCCGGGACAGAGTAACTATGGCTACACCTTC. Protein sequence: CASTPGQSNYGYTF.

As concerns this clone: Other DNA sequences of this sample code for an identical CDR3. This chain links TRBV11-2 with TRBJ2-3; the D is unclear. V was pared by 4 bases and J by 0 bases, with 2 bases between. Looked up from germline, CDR1 is SGHAT and CDR2 is FQNNGV. The CDR3 is 12 residues long. The CDR3 DNA reads TGTGCCAGCAGCTCTAGCACAGATACGCAGTATTTT. Translation gives CASSSSTDTQYF. The full variable domain, its missing parts supplied by reference TRBV11-2 and TRBJ2-3, is EAGVAQSPRYKIIEKRQSVAFWCNPISGHATLYWYQQILGQGPKLLIQFQNNGVVDDSQLPKDRFSAERLKGVDSTLKIQPAKLEDSAVYLCASSSSTDTQYFGPGTRLTVL.

This chain uses TRBV7-2 with TRBJ2-5; 11 positions agree with TRBD1. The CDR3 is 17 amino acids. After removal of 0 bases from V and 7 bases from J, the junction contained 10 bases not matched to a gene. Germline assignment: CDR1 SGHTA and CDR2 FQGNSA. CDR3 DNA sequence: TGTGCCAGCAGCTTAGCGCGGACAGGGGGCTCTCCGGGGACCCAGTACTTC. Translated: CASSLARTGGSPGTQYF.

The V and J genes are TRBV6-4 and TRBJ1-1; D remains unclear. With 0 bases removed from V and 5 bases from J, the gap between germline ends came to 22 bases. The germline V gene has CDR1 MRHNA and CDR2 SNTAGT. CDR3 length equals 18 residues. For the CDR3, the DNA is TGTGCCAGCAGTGACTCAGAAGAGACCGAGTTTATACGGACTGAAGCTTTCTTT. This codes for CASSDSEETEFIRTEAFF.

CDR3 coding DNA: TGTGCCAGCAGAGAGAACAGGGGGCACACTGAAGCTTTCTTT. The encoded protein is CASRENRGHTEAFF. The chain joins TRBV6-6 to TRBJ1-1, with 9 bases that match TRBD1. V shed 6 bases and J 3 bases; nucleotides not matched to a gene: 5. CDR1 is MNHNY and CDR2 is SVGAGI in the germline V gene (reference sequence). The CDR3 has 14 residues.

The chain couples TRBV19 to TRBJ1-2; unclear D gene. V was shortened by 5 bases and J by 2 bases, with 9 bases between the two germline ends. The germline V gene has CDR1 LNHDA and CDR2 SQIVND (reference sequence). The CDR3 consists of 13 residues. CDR3 sequence (DNA): TGTGCCAGTAGTTGGGGAGAGAACTATGGCTACACCTTC. Its translation is CASSWGENYGYTF.